A single TCR beta chain is shown here with its context. Germline trimming cut 3 bases from V and 5 bases from J; bases unmatched to any gene: 7. The CDR3 totals 14 residues. The germline gives CDR1 SGHRS, CDR2 YFSETQ. Methods used by the authors: Researchers report that nucleated cell counts were estimated from reference gene primer amplification. Some clones are missing from TCRdb's copy, which holds only in-frame ones; the method was immunoSEQ multiplex PCR. From that table come the V and J calls and clone size; the DNA was used to work out D and trimming. Of about 200,000 clones listed, around 84% are singletons. The record originates from a study of blood T cell repertoires in COVID-19. Turning to the study itself: Some COVID-19 samples were acute and others convalescent; all came from the United States, Italy and Spain. Sources were T cells, B-cell-depleted T cells, or PBMCs; the material itself was cDNA or gDNA.

This clonotype was obtained from a man in his 60s with acute or convalescent COVID-19. J is TRBJ1-1 and V is TRBV5-1, with 7 nucleotides matching TRBD1. Sequencing used peripheral blood. The CDR3 spells CASSSSGGRTEAFF. The CDR3 DNA reads as TGCGCCAGCAGCTCGTCAGGGGGAAGGACTGAAGCTTTCTTT. The variable domain in full, with the rest retrieved from reference TRBV5-1 and TRBJ1-1, is KAGVTQTPRYLIKTRGQQVTLSCSPISGHRSVSWYQQTPGQGLQFLFEYFSETQRNKGNFPGRFSGRQFSNSRSEMNVSTLELGDSALYLCASSSSGGRTEAFFGQGTRLTVV.